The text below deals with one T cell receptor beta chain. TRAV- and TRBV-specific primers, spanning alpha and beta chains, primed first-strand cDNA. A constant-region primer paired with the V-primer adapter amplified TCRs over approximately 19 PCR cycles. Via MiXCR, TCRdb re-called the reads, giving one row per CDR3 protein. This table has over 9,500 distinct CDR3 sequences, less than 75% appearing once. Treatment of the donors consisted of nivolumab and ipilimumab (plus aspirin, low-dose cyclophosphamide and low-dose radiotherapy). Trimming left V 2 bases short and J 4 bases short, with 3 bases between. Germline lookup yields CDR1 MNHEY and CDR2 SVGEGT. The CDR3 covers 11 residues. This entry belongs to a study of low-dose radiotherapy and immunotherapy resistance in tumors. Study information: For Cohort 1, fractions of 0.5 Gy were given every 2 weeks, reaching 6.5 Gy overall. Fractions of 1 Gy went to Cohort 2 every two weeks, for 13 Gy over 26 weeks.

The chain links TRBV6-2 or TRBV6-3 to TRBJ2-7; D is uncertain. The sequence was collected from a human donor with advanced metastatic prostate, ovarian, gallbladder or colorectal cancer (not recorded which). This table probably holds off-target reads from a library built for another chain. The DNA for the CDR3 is TGTGCCAGCAGTTACACGTACGAGCAGTACTTC. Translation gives CASSYTYEQYF.